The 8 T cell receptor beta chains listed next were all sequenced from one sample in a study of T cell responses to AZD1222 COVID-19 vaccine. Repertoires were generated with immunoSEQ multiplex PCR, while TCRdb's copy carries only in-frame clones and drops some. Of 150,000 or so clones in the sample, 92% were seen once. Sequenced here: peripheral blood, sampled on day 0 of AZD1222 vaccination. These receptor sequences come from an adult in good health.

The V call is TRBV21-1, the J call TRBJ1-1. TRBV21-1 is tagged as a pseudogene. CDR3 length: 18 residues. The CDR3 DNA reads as TGTGCCAGCAGCAATTTCAACCCCGGGACGGCTTTGAACACTGAAGCTTTCTTT. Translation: CASSNFNPGTALNTEAFF.

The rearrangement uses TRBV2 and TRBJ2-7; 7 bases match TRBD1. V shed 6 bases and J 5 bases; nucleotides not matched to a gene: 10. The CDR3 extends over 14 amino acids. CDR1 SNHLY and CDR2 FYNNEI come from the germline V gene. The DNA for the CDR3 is TGTGCCAGCAGCGAGGGTGACAGGGACGACGAGCAGTACTTC. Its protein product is CASSEGDRDDEQYF.

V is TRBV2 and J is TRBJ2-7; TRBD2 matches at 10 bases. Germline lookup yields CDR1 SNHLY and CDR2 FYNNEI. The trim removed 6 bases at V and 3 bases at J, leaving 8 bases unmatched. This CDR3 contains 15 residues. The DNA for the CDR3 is TGTGCCAGCAGCACAGGACTAGCGGTAAACTACGAGCAGTACTTC. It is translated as CASSTGLAVNYEQYF.

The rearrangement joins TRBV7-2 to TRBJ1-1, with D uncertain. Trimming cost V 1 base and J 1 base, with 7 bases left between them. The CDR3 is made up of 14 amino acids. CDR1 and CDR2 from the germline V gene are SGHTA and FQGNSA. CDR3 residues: CASSLGGENTEAFF. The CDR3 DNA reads TGTGCCAGCAGCTTAGGCGGGGAGAACACTGAAGCTTTCTTT.

CDR3 sequence (DNA): TGTGCCAGCATCAGGACAGCCCGAGGCTATGGCTACACCTTC. Residues: CASIRTARGYGYTF. The chain joins TRBV28 to TRBJ1-2, with a tentative D call TRBD1 (6 bases). Germline CDR1 MDHEN, CDR2 SYDVKM. Trimming stripped 7 bases from V and 4 bases from J, with 16 bases between. The CDR3 loop spans 14 amino acids.

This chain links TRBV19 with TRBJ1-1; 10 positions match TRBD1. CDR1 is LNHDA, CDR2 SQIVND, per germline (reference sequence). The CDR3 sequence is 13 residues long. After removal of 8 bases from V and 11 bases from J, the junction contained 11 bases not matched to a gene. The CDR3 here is CASARRDRGGAFF. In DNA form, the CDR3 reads TGTGCCAGTGCTCGCCGGGACAGGGGAGGGGCTTTCTTT.

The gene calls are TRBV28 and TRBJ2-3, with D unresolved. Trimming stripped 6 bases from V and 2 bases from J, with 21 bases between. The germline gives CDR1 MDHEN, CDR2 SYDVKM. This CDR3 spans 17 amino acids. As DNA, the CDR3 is TGTGCCAGCAGCCCCCCATCCCCCTCGGGTCTCACAGATACGCAGTATTTT. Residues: CASSPPSPSGLTDTQYF.

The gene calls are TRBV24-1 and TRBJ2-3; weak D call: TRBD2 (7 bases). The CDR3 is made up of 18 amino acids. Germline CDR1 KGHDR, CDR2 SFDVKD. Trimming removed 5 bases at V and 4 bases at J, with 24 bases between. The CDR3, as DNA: TGTGCCACCAGTGCGCCGGGGGGCGGCGGCGGGGCGCCAGATACGCAGTATTTT. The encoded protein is CATSAPGGGGGAPDTQYF.